This T cell receptor beta chain was captured by sequencing in a study of T cells in Graves' hyperthyroidism and ophthalmopathy. Using RNA transcripts as the source, TCR beta CDR3 regions were amplified. First-round RT-PCR targeting the TCR CDR3 was performed with the HTBI primer set. TCRdb re-analysed the multiplex PCR reads in MiXCR, keeping a single row per CDR3 protein. The sample lists about 350,000 distinct CDR3 sequences; approximately 18% were seen once. This clonotype was detected many times. This CDR3 is 13 amino acids long. V dropped 6 bases and J dropped 0 bases, with 11 bases sitting between them. Germline V gives CDR1 DFQATT, CDR2 SNEGSKA (reference sequence). Ophthalmopathy patients showed a Clinical Activity Score of at least 3, NOSPECS grade of at least 4 and duration under 3 months. Uncontrolled infection, other autoimmune disease, pregnancy and lactation each barred patients from inclusion.

The gene calls are TRBV20-1 and TRBJ1-2; D is unresolved. The TCR comes from a woman aged 35 to 49 with Graves' ophthalmopathy. Sample: blood. Written as DNA, the CDR3 is TGCAGTGCGCAGCCAGGAACTAACTATGGCTACACCTTC. Translated: CSAQPGTNYGYTF.